This T cell receptor beta chain was obtained from a study of T-cell reconstitution after alpha-beta-depleted transplantation in children. Using unique molecular identifiers, the investigators prepared the TCRbeta library. TCRdb recomputed calls from the PCR reads with MiXCR, one row per CDR3 protein. This repertoire shows about 640,000 distinct CDR3 sequences, 16% found once; its top ten account for over 0.95%. Germline CDR1 SEHNR, CDR2 FQNEAQ (reference sequence). V lost 2 bases to trimming and J lost 2 bases, with 11 bases between them. CDR3 size: 15 residues. The material sequenced was PBMCs from the stem cell graft donor, taken from the stem cell graft. The rearrangement joins TRBV7-9 to TRBJ2-3, with D perhaps matching TRBD2 (5 bases). The sequence came from a human donor who donated a stem cell graft to a child with acute myeloid leukemia. The CDR3 reads CASSLLASHTDTQYF. The CDR3 DNA is TGTGCCAGCAGCTTACTAGCCTCACACACAGATACGCAGTATTTT.